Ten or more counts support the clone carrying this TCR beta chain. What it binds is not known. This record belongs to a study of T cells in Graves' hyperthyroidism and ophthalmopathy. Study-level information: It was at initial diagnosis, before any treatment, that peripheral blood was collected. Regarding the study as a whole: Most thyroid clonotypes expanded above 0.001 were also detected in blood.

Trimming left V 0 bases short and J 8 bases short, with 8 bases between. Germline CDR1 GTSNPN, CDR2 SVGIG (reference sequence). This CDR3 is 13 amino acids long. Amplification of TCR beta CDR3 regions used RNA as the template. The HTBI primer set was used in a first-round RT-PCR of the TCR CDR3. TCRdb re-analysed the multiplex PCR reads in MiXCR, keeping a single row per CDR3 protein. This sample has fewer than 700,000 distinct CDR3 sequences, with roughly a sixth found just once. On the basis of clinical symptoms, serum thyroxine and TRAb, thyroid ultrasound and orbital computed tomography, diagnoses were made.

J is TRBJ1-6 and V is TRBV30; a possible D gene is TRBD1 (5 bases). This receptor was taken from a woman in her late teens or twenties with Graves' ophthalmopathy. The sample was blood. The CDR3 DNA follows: TGTGCCTGGAGTGTAGGAGGGGATTCACCCCTCCACTTT. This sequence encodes CAWSVGGDSPLHF.